Sequencing of this TCR beta chain was carried out in a study of cytomegalovirus exposure and HLA in healthy donors. As for the study in general: Counted in an early data release were about 85 million unique TCRs from HLA-typed donors.

Primers: 60 Vbeta forward and 13 Jbeta reverse. The data were produced by immunoSEQ multiplex PCR, yet TCRdb's version contains in-frame clones alone and is incomplete. In the table there are around 130,000 clones, around 75% of which are singletons. Samples came from healthy bone marrow donors. General study points: One variant, a missense change in DCLRE1C, was linked in a later analysis to TCR beta V- and J-gene trimming.

The germline V gene has CDR1 SGHRS and CDR2 YFSETQ. This CDR3 has 16 amino acids. V was clipped by 3 bases and J by 6 bases; unmatched bases: 6. In the case of this clone: Its antigen is unidentified.

This receptor was obtained from a female donor in good health and CMV-seronegative. The sample taken for sequencing was PBMCs. The J gene is TRBJ1-4, the V gene TRBV5-1; 12 positions agree with TRBD1. The CDR3 DNA follows: TGCGCCAGCAGCTGGACCGGGACAGGGGGCGATGAAAAACTGTTTTTT. Protein: CASSWTGTGGDEKLFF.